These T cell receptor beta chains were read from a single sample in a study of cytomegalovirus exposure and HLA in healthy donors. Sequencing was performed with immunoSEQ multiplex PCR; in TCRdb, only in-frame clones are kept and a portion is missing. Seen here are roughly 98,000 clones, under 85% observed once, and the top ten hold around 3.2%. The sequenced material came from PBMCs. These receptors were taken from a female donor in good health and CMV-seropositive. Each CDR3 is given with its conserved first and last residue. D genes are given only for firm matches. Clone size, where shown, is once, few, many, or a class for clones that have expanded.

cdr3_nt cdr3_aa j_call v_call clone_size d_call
TGTGCCAGTAGTTACGCTAGCGGTGGTGAGCAGTTCTTC CASSYASGGEQFF TRBJ2-1 TRBV19 NA TRBD2
TGTGCCAGCAGCTTTGGAAGGGGTGAAGCTTTCTTT CASSFGRGEAFF TRBJ1-1 TRBV7-3 NA NA
TGCAGCGTTGAAACAGGGGGCGCAAATGGCTACACCTTC CSVETGGANGYTF TRBJ1-2 TRBV29-1 NA TRBD1
TGCGCCAGCAGCTCTGGAACAGGGGGGGAGGTGCAGTATTTT CASSSGTGGEVQYF TRBJ2-3 TRBV5-1 NA NA
TGTGCCATCAGTGAGCCGGGGCCGGACAGGGCCTACGAGCAGTACTTC CAISEPGPDRAYEQYF TRBJ2-7 TRBV10-3 NA TRBD1
TGTGCCAGCAGTCTCCGCCGGGACAGGGGCCGACGGCCCTCTGGAAACACCATATATTTT CASSLRRDRGRRPSGNTIYF TRBJ1-3 TRBV28 NA TRBD1
TGTGCCAGCATCCGACTAGCGGGAAATAACAATGAGCAGTTCTTC CASIRLAGNNNEQFF TRBJ2-1 TRBV7-2 NA TRBD2
TGCGCCAGCAGCCGTTCCCGGGACAGGGGAGCCAATGAGCAGTTCTTC CASSRSRDRGANEQFF TRBJ2-1 TRBV5-1 once TRBD1
TGTGCCAGCAGCTCACGACTAGCGGGGATGAGTAATGAGCAGTTCTTC CASSSRLAGMSNEQFF TRBJ2-1 TRBV4-2 NA TRBD2
TGTGCCAGCAGCTTACGGGGGGCCAATCAGCCCCAGCATTTT CASSLRGANQPQHF TRBJ1-5 TRBV13 NA NA
TGTGCCAGCAGCCAAGATATGACAGAATCAACCGATACGCAGTATTTT CASSQDMTESTDTQYF TRBJ2-3 TRBV4-2 NA NA
TGCAGCGTTGCGTTGTGGGACAGGGTCACAGATACGCAGTATTTT CSVALWDRVTDTQYF TRBJ2-3 TRBV29-1 NA TRBD1
TGCGCCAGCAGTGAAGGAGGGGCCATGGGAGAGACCCAGTACTTC CASSEGGAMGETQYF TRBJ2-5 TRBV10-2 NA NA
TGTGCCAGCAGTCCTCGGACAGGCCTAAACATTCAGTACTTC CASSPRTGLNIQYF TRBJ2-4 TRBV6-1 NA TRBD1
TGTGCCAGCAGTTACCCCTCGGGGCCTGGACTAGCGGGAGACGGCGAGACCCAGTACTTC CASSYPSGPGLAGDGETQYF TRBJ2-5 TRBV28 NA TRBD2
TGTGCCAGCAGCTCCAGCGGGGGGTTAGATTCACCCCTCCACTTT CASSSSGGLDSPLHF TRBJ1-6 TRBV7-2 few NA
TGTGCCAGCAGCCTGAGGGGGCGTATTACTGAAGCTTTCTTT CASSLRGRITEAFF TRBJ1-1 TRBV7-2 NA TRBD1
TGTGCCAGCAGTTACTCACGGGGGAACTATGGCTACACCTTC CASSYSRGNYGYTF TRBJ1-2 TRBV6-5 NA NA
TGTGCCAGCAGTTACCTCGGGGAGCAGTACTTC CASSYLGEQYF TRBJ2-7 TRBV6-5 NA NA
TGTGCCATCAGTGAGTCAGGGGGGGCAGGTGGCTACACCTTC CAISESGGAGGYTF TRBJ1-2 TRBV10-3 NA NA
TGTGCCACCAGCAGGGACGATGAGGGCTCCGAGCAGTACTTC CATSRDDEGSEQYF TRBJ2-7 TRBV15 NA NA
TGTGCTCTAGGGGGAAACCACGAGCAGTACTTC CALGGNHEQYF TRBJ2-7 TRBV30 few NA
TGTGCCAGCAGTGACAGGGACAGGGGATCGAACACTGAAGCTTTCTTT CASSDRDRGSNTEAFF TRBJ1-1 TRBV7-2 NA TRBD1
TGTGCCAGCAGCTTAGACGGCTCCTACGAGCAGTACTTC CASSLDGSYEQYF TRBJ2-7 TRBV11-1 NA NA
TGCGCCAGCAGCCAAGCCTCCGGGATCCTCTACGAGCAGTACTTC CASSQASGILYEQYF TRBJ2-7 TRBV4-1 NA NA
TGTGCCGCCAGTGGACAGGGAAGGGTAGATTGCACCTTC CAASGQGRVDCTF TRBJ1-2 TRBV28 NA TRBD1
TGTGCCAGCAGTTACATCCCACAGGGTCGCTATGGCTACACCTTC CASSYIPQGRYGYTF TRBJ1-2 TRBV6-5 NA NA
TGTGCCAGCAATAAGGACACATGGGATGAAAAACTGTTTTTT CASNKDTWDEKLFF TRBJ1-4 TRBV19 few NA
TGTGCCAGCAGCCCCCAGGACAGGGGGAACACTGAAGCTTTCTTT CASSPQDRGNTEAFF TRBJ1-1 TRBV11-3 NA TRBD1
TGCACCAGCAGCCTCTTTACCGGCGGGGGGGACCTATCAAGGGGCACAGATACGCAGTATTTT CTSSLFTGGGDLSRGTDTQYF TRBJ2-3 TRBV1 NA NA
TGTGCCAGCAGCTTAGGACAGGGGCGCCAAGCTTTCTTT CASSLGQGRQAFF TRBJ1-1 TRBV7-9 NA TRBD1
TGTGCCAGCAGCTCCGGGGCGGGGACAGGGGTTACTGGGGCCAACGTCCTGACTTTC CASSSGAGTGVTGANVLTF TRBJ2-6 TRBV5-4 NA TRBD1
TGTGCCAGCAGCTCGTTGCCGGGACTAGCGGGAGAGCAGTACTTC CASSSLPGLAGEQYF TRBJ2-7 TRBV7-9 NA TRBD2
TGTGCCAGCAAAGTCCTAGCGGGAGATTCCGGGGAGCTGTTTTTT CASKVLAGDSGELFF TRBJ2-2 TRBV6-4 NA TRBD2
TGTGCTAGCAGTTCGACAGCCCCTTCCTACAATGAGCAGTTCTTC CASSSTAPSYNEQFF TRBJ2-1 TRBV6-1 NA NA
TGTGCCAGCAGTGACCCCTCGGAGGGGGCCAGGATCCTTCAGTACTTC CASSDPSEGARILQYF TRBJ2-7 TRBV6-1 NA NA
TGTGCCAGTGGCACCAGGGGGCAGGACGAAAAACTGTTTTTT CASGTRGQDEKLFF TRBJ1-4 TRBV19 few TRBD1
TGTGCCAGCAGCTTAGCCCCGACTAGCGGGAGGATTTACAATGAGCAGTTCTTC CASSLAPTSGRIYNEQFF TRBJ2-1 TRBV7-8 few TRBD2
TGTGCCAGCAGTTACTACCGACAGGGGACTGAAGCTTTCTTT CASSYYRQGTEAFF TRBJ1-1 TRBV6-5 NA TRBD1
TGTGCCAGCAGCGTTGGAGGACAGCCCTCCTACGAGCAGTACTTC CASSVGGQPSYEQYF TRBJ2-7 TRBV9 NA NA
TGTGCCAGCATAAGGACAGGGGTCTATGGCTACACCTTC CASIRTGVYGYTF TRBJ1-2 TRBV6-1 NA TRBD1